This T cell receptor (beta chain) was observed in a study of response to subunit inactivated influenza vaccine. Whole-study results and caveats: New T cells are recruited in small numbers by each seasonal influenza vaccination, according to the authors' suggestion.

The CDR3 totals 15 residues. Germline trimming cut 6 bases from V and 4 bases from J; bases unmatched to any gene: 7. TCRdb used MiXCR to reprocess the RT-PCR reads, holding one entry per CDR3 protein. The sample carries 550,000 to 800,000 distinct CDR3 sequences, around 14% recorded once. Remarks on this clonotype: Its antigen is as yet unknown.

The material sequenced was PBMCs from blood, taken less than 13 days after vaccination. The sequence was obtained from a man between 45 and 60 years old who received an inactivated influenza vaccine. This sequence joins TRBV12-3 or TRBV12-4 and TRBJ2-3, with 10 positions matching TRBD2. The CDR3 here is CASSRSGGAPDTQYF. CDR3 nucleotide sequence: TGTGCCAGCAGCCGCAGCGGGGGGGCCCCAGATACGCAGTATTTT.